Presented here are 10 T cell receptor beta chains from one specimen sequenced in a study of blood T cells in healthy people across ages. Together with a sample-barcoded 5' primer, a J-beta primer mix was included in a second PCR lasting about 7 to 12 cycles. TCRdb reanalysed the 5' RACE reads using MiXCR and keeps one entry per CDR3 protein. The sample consists of around 400,000 distinct CDR3 sequences, approximately 51% of them appearing once. Sequencing was done on a sample of blood. The receptor set was obtained from a man aged 60-69 years in good health.

The genes are TRBV10-2 and TRBJ2-7; D is unresolved. Germline CDR1 is WSHSY and CDR2 is SAAADI. This CDR3 has 15 residues. V lost 6 bases to trimming and J lost 3 bases, with 18 bases between them. CDR3 DNA: TGCGCCAGCAGCCACCCCGGATGGGCAGTCTACGAGCAGTACTTC. Encoded protein: CASSHPGWAVYEQYF.

The rearrangement joins TRBV5-1 to TRBJ2-7; possibly TRBD1 or TRBD2 for D (5 bases each). The germline CDR1 and CDR2 sequences are SGHRS and YFSETQ. The ends were cut back, 0 bases at V and 6 bases at J, with 13 bases in the middle. The CDR3 contains 14 residues. The CDR3 here is CASSLVSGTGEQYF. In nucleotides, the CDR3 is TGCGCCAGCAGCTTGGTATCAGGGACCGGCGAGCAGTACTTC.

The J gene is TRBJ2-3, the V gene TRBV12-3 or TRBV12-4, with 13 bases lining up with TRBD2. The V and J ends lost 7 bases and 0 bases, in that order; junction bases with no gene match: 7. This CDR3 is 17 amino acids long. CDR3 in amino acids: CASTRLAGGLSTDTQYF. CDR3 nucleotides: TGTGCCAGCACTAGACTAGCGGGAGGACTTAGCACAGATACGCAGTATTTT.

This clonotype appeared a single time. The chain uses TRBV6-6 and TRBJ1-4, with no clear D. The V gene's germline CDR1 is MNHNY and CDR2 SVGAGI (reference sequence). The CDR3 contains 14 residues. Between the trimmed V and J ends, which lost 6 bases and 2 bases, there was a span of 10 bases. This CDR3 is CASRVDGTNEKLFF. CDR3 nucleotides: TGTGCCAGCAGGGTCGACGGGACTAATGAAAAACTGTTTTTT.

This clonotype was observed a few times. The CDR3 here is CASTPLGGANEQYF. The CDR3 DNA follows: TGTGCCAGCACCCCTCTCGGGGGGGCAAACGAGCAGTACTTC. The chain uses TRBV27 and TRBJ2-5, with 8 nucleotides matching TRBD2. The J call is doubtful: the DNA matches TRBJ2-7 better. This CDR3 region has 14 residues. Per germline, CDR1 MNHEY and CDR2 SMNVEV (reference sequence).

This clonotype was seen just once. With a much larger clone just one base away, this may be a read error. This chain uses TRBV20-1 with TRBJ2-3, with TRBD1 identical over 9 bases. The V gene's germline CDR1 is DFQATT and CDR2 SNEGSKA (reference sequence). The J segment lost 7 bases and the V segment lost 1 base, leaving 12 bases of the junction unmatched. The CDR3 sequence is 16 residues long. The CDR3 region is CSARGNFGTGTYTQYF. CDR3 in DNA: TGCAGTGCTAGAGGAAATTTCGGGACAGGGACATATACGCAGTATTTT.

In its sample, this clonotype was seen a few times. The V gene is TRBV28, the J gene TRBJ2-3; D unresolved. The CDR3 extends over 13 amino acids. The germline CDR1 and CDR2 sequences are MDHEN and SYDVKM. V was cut by 4 bases and J by 2 bases, with 7 bases left in between. The CDR3, as DNA: TGTGCCAGCAGTTCCCAGGACACAGATACGCAGTATTTT. As protein: CASSSQDTDTQYF. The full variable domain, in which reference TRBV28 and TRBJ2-3 provide the parts outside the CDR3, is DVKVTQSSRYLVKRTGEKVFLECVQDMDHENMFWYRQDPGLGLRLIYFSYDVKMKEKGDIPEGYSVSREKKERFSLILESASTNQTSMYLCASSSQDTDTQYFGPGTRLTVL.

This CDR3 is CASSEAVTTGQGDVGYEQYF. CDR3 DNA: TGTGCCAGCAGTGAAGCAGTAACTACTGGACAGGGGGATGTTGGCTACGAGCAGTACTTC. The rearrangement uses TRBV2 and TRBJ2-7; TRBD1 aligns across 10 bases. Germline CDR1 is SNHLY and CDR2 is FYNNEI. This CDR3 comprises 20 residues. V trimming: 0 bases; J trimming: 3 bases; junction bases outside the gene matches: 17. Drawing the rest from reference TRBV2 and TRBJ2-7, the complete variable domain is EPEVTQTPSHQVTQMGQEVILRCVPISNHLYFYWYRQILGQKVEFLVSFYNNEISEKSEIFDDQFSVERPDGSNFTLKIRSTKLEDSAMYFCASSEAVTTGQGDVGYEQYFGPGTRLTVT.

This clonotype was found a few times. The J gene is TRBJ1-2, the V gene TRBV2, with D unresolved. Between the trimmed V and J ends, which lost 1 base and 9 bases, there was a span of 12 bases. Per germline, CDR1 SNHLY and CDR2 FYNNEI. CDR3 length: 13 residues. In DNA form, the CDR3 reads TGTGCCAGCAGTGAAGGGGCCCTTTTTAGCTACACCTTC. Residues: CASSEGALFSYTF. The complete variable domain, with remaining parts taken from reference TRBV2 and TRBJ1-2, reads EPEVTQTPSHQVTQMGQEVILRCVPISNHLYFYWYRQILGQKVEFLVSFYNNEISEKSEIFDDQFSVERPDGSNFTLKIRSTKLEDSAMYFCASSEGALFSYTFGSGTRLTVV.

This chain joins TRBV20-1 and TRBJ2-3, with TRBD2 matching over 13 bases. This CDR3 has 14 amino acids. Germline lookup yields CDR1 DFQATT and CDR2 SNEGSKA (reference sequence). V lost 6 bases to trimming and J lost 6 bases; unmatched junction nucleotides: 6. CDR3 in DNA: TGCAGTGCCCCGGGACTAGCGGGGTGGGATACGCAGTATTTT. It encodes CSAPGLAGWDTQYF.